The 19 T cell receptor beta chains presented below share a single source sample, sequenced in a study of cytomegalovirus exposure and HLA in healthy donors. 13 Jbeta primers and 60 Vbeta primers were used for the PCR. Sequenced by immunoSEQ multiplex PCR; TCRdb stores in-frame clones only, minus some. Found here are approximately 160,000 clones, 80% to 85% of them singletons; the top ten hold 0.38%. Material for sequencing was PBMCs. The receptors here all came from a boy younger than 10 in good health and CMV-seronegative.

CDR3 DNA: TGTGCCAGCAGCCTGGGGACTAGCGGGAGTTCGGGAGAGACCCAGTACTTC. It is translated as CASSLGTSGSSGETQYF. The V and J genes are TRBV5-6 and TRBJ2-5; 14 bases align to TRBD2. This CDR3 region has 17 residues. CDR1 is SGHDT and CDR2 is YYEEEE in the germline V gene. V was clipped by 4 bases and J by 4 bases; unmatched bases: 9.

The chain carries TRBV2 and TRBJ1-2, with D hard to call. The germline gives CDR1 SNHLY, CDR2 FYNNEI. V was clipped by 0 bases and J by 4 bases, with 9 bases between them. CDR3 length equals 14 residues. The CDR3 is CASSEARNSYGYTF. CDR3 coding DNA: TGTGCCAGCAGTGAAGCCAGAAACAGCTATGGCTACACCTTC.

The chain links TRBV29-1 to TRBJ2-1, with D uncertain. Germline values: CDR1 SQVTM, CDR2 ANQGSEA. The CDR3 contains 10 residues. Trimming removed 3 bases at V and 6 bases at J, with 3 bases between. The CDR3 sequence: CSVDSNEQFF. As DNA, the CDR3 is TGCAGCGTTGATAGCAATGAGCAGTTCTTC.

The J gene is TRBJ1-2, the V gene TRBV28, with D possibly being TRBD1 (6 bases). Trimming took 1 base from V and 2 from J, leaving 17 bases between them. CDR3 length: 17 amino acids. CDR1 and CDR2 from the germline V gene are MDHEN and SYDVKM. CDR3 sequence reads: CASSLLSAGDTNYGYTF. DNA of the CDR3: TGTGCCAGCAGTTTATTGTCGGCCGGGGACACGAACTATGGCTACACCTTC.

The chain is built from TRBV28 and TRBJ1-2; no definite D call. V was cut by 5 bases and J by 5 bases, with 6 bases left in between. This CDR3 is built from 11 residues. From germline, CDR1 is MDHEN and CDR2 SYDVKM. CDR3 DNA: TGTGCCAGCAGTCCCCCGTATGGCTACACCTTC. Translated: CASSPPYGYTF.

In regard to this clone: At one end the junction does not follow the germline gene, possibly because of a read error. The CDR3 coding sequence is TGCGCCTCGGGGGAGCAGGCTCCCTTCTATGGCTACACCTTC. Amino acid sequence: CASGEQAPFYGYTF. The V call is TRBV6-1, the J call TRBJ1-2, with D perhaps matching TRBD1 (5 bases). The CDR3 is 14 amino acids. The germline gives CDR1 MNHNS, CDR2 SASEGT.

The J gene is TRBJ1-2, the V gene TRBV18; TRBD1 might be the D (6 bases). The CDR3 runs 14 residues. V lost 6 bases, J lost 2 bases, and 13 bases lay in between. Looked up from germline, CDR1 is KGHSH and CDR2 is LQKENI. The CDR3 region has the DNA TGTGCCAGCTCTCCGACAGGCCGAAACTATGGCTACACCTTC. Its translation is CASSPTGRNYGYTF. Full variable domain (missing parts from reference TRBV18 and TRBJ1-2): NAGVMQNPRHLVRRRGQEARLRCSPMKGHSHVYWYRQLPEEGLKFMVYLQKENIIDESGMPKERFSAEFPKEGPSILRIQQVVRGDSAAYFCASSPTGRNYGYTFGSGTRLTVV.

The chain has TRBV2 and TRBJ2-3, with 9 bases aligning to TRBD2. CDR3 length: 13 residues. Per the germline V gene, CDR1 is SNHLY and CDR2 is FYNNEI. After removal of 8 bases from V and 3 bases from J, the junction contained 3 bases not matched to a gene. CDR3 sequence (DNA): TGTGCCAGCCTAGCGGGATTGACAGATACGCAGTATTTT. It encodes CASLAGLTDTQYF.

V gene TRBV9 combines with J gene TRBJ2-2; 9 bases are a match to TRBD1. Germline V gene data show CDR1 as SGDLS and CDR2 as YYNGEE. V shed 0 bases, J shed 4 bases, and the junction held 4 bases outside the gene matches. The CDR3 runs 16 residues. CDR3: CASSVVGTGPTGELFF. The CDR3 DNA sequence: TGTGCCAGCAGCGTAGTAGGGACAGGGCCCACCGGGGAGCTGTTTTTT.

The chain recombines TRBV28 with TRBJ2-7; D is unresolved. Germline V gene data show CDR1 as MDHEN and CDR2 as SYDVKM. Trimming cost V 2 bases and J 2 bases, with 4 bases left between them. There are 12 residues in the CDR3. For the CDR3, the DNA is TGTGCCAGCAGTTTAGACACCTACGAGCAGTACTTC. This translates into CASSLDTYEQYF.

The genes are TRBV18 and TRBJ1-1; TRBD1 matches 9 bases. The CDR3 loop spans 16 amino acids. J lost 5 bases, V lost 4 bases, and 11 bases had no gene match. The germline V gene has CDR1 KGHSH and CDR2 LQKENI. The CDR3 is CASSLNRGHVGTEAFF. The DNA for the CDR3 is TGTGCCAGCTCACTAAACAGGGGGCATGTTGGTACTGAAGCTTTCTTT.

This rearrangement joins TRBV10-3 to TRBJ1-2; no definite D call. The length of the CDR3 is 14 residues. Trimming left V 2 bases short and J 3 bases short, with 10 bases between. The V gene's germline CDR1 is ENHRY and CDR2 SYGVKD. CDR3: CAISEGRLDYGYTF. In DNA, the CDR3 is TGTGCCATCAGTGAGGGCAGGCTGGACTATGGCTACACCTTC.

The CDR3 loop reads CASSLTGRADTGELFF. DNA for the CDR3: TGCGCCAGCAGCTTGACCGGGAGGGCCGACACCGGGGAGCTGTTTTTT. The V gene is TRBV5-1, the J gene TRBJ2-2; 8 positions match TRBD2. Germline loops: CDR1 SGHRS, CDR2 YFSETQ. The CDR3 is 16 amino acids. The ends lost 1 base at V and 3 bases at J; junction bases unmatched: 5.

This clone appeared a single time. The rearrangement joins TRBV18 to TRBJ2-2; 8 bases are shared with TRBD1. Germline V gene data show CDR1 as KGHSH and CDR2 as LQKENI. Trimming removed 2 bases from V and 5 bases from J; junction bases left unmatched: 7. This CDR3 has 16 amino acids. CDR3 region: CASSPSETGVTGELFF. As DNA, the CDR3 is TGTGCCAGCTCACCATCGGAGACAGGGGTTACCGGGGAGCTGTTTTTT. The variable domain in full, with the rest retrieved from reference TRBV18 and TRBJ2-2, is NAGVMQNPRHLVRRRGQEARLRCSPMKGHSHVYWYRQLPEEGLKFMVYLQKENIIDESGMPKERFSAEFPKEGPSILRIQQVVRGDSAAYFCASSPSETGVTGELFFGEGSRLTVL.

The genes are TRBV28 and TRBJ2-1, with 13 bases fitting TRBD2. Germline V gene lookup returns CDR1 MDHEN and CDR2 SYDVKM. The CDR3 loop spans 15 amino acids. The ends lost 11 bases at V and 8 bases at J; junction bases unmatched: 12. The CDR3 region is CAGSGLAGSRDEQFF. CDR3 bases: TGTGCCGGCTCGGGACTAGCGGGGAGTAGGGATGAGCAGTTCTTC.

This clone was seen a single time. The chain combines TRBV4-1 with TRBJ2-7, with 9 bases matching TRBD2. The length of the CDR3 is 16 residues. CDR1 and CDR2 (germline): MGHRA, YSYEKL. The V segment lost 1 base and the J segment 5 bases; nucleotides outside the gene matches: 9. The CDR3 sequence: CASSQVGSGRHHEQYF. CDR3 nucleotides: TGCGCCAGCAGCCAAGTGGGTAGCGGGAGACACCACGAGCAGTACTTC.

The chain uses TRBV10-3 and TRBJ2-1; D gene uncertain. The CDR3 is 15 amino acids. V lost 3 bases, J lost 0 bases, and 9 bases lay in between. Germline V gives CDR1 ENHRY, CDR2 SYGVKD. DNA for the CDR3: TGTGCCATCAGTGATAGCACTAACTCCTACAATGAGCAGTTCTTC. Protein product: CAISDSTNSYNEQFF.

CDR3 nucleotides: TGTGCCAGTATTGTGCCGGCAGGTCGTCGGGGGACTGAAGCTTTCTTT. Translating it yields CASIVPAGRRGTEAFF. The chain couples TRBV19 to TRBJ1-1, with TRBD1 as a possible D gene (5 bases). Germline-derived CDR1 and CDR2 are LNHDA and SQIVND (reference sequence). The CDR3 runs to 16 residues. Deletions cut 7 bases from V and 5 bases from J, with 23 bases between. Complete variable domain (other parts from reference TRBV19 and TRBJ1-1): DGGITQSPKYLFRKEGQNVTLSCEQNLNHDAMYWYRQDPGQGLRLIYYSQIVNDFQKGDIAEGYSVSREKKESFPLTVTSAQKNPTAFYLCASIVPAGRRGTEAFFGQGTRLTVV.

The chain carries TRBV9 and TRBJ2-5; TRBD2 matches at 9 bases. The CDR3 contains 16 residues. Germline V gene sequence: CDR1 SGDLS, CDR2 YYNGEE. The V segment lost 4 bases and the J segment 4 bases; nucleotides outside the gene matches: 11. The CDR3 DNA reads TGTGCCAGCAGCCCTATTGGGACAGCGGGGGGAGAGACCCAGTACTTC. Its translation is CASSPIGTAGGETQYF.